This T cell receptor beta chain stems from a study of blood T cell repertoires in COVID-19. As for the study in general: T cells, B-cell-depleted T cells, or PBMCs provided the cDNA or gDNA that served as material.

Germline V lookup: CDR1 SGHRS, CDR2 YFSETQ. This CDR3 is built from 15 residues. Authors' analysis steps: By means of reference gene primer amplification, nucleated cell counts were estimated. Here immunoSEQ multiplex PCR was the method, and the copy in TCRdb shows in-frame clones only, minus some. V, J and clone size were drawn from that table, and D and trimming were deduced from the DNA. The sample lists 75,000 to 90,000 clones; around 82% were seen once. With regard to this clone: Mismatch with germline at one junction end may stem from a read error.

V is TRBV5-1 and J is TRBJ1-1; TRBD1 matches 7 bases. Sequencing was carried out using peripheral blood. The receptor comes from a man aged 55 to 70 with COVID-19, enrolled during active disease. CDR3 DNA: TGCGCCAGCAACTTGGAACAGGGGAAGGGAACTGAAGCTTTCTTT. It yields the protein CASNLEQGKGTEAFF.